The T cell receptor beta chain under discussion was sequenced for a study of cytomegalovirus exposure and HLA in healthy donors. The PCR ran on 60 Vbeta and 13 Jbeta primers. Assay used: immunoSEQ multiplex PCR; TCRdb lists only in-frame clones, some missing. This table has about 92,000 clones, 70% to 75% appearing once. Regarding this clone: Its cognate antigen is unknown.

General study findings and limits: Reported results showed that the classifier diagnosed cytomegalovirus status with high specificity and sensitivity. TRBV6-2, TRBV6-3 and some other V segments were excluded as indistinguishable.

After removal of 10 bases from V and 7 bases from J, the junction contained 11 bases not matched to a gene. The CDR3 extends over 14 amino acids. Germline V gives CDR1 MGHRA, CDR2 YSYEKL. The sequenced sample was PBMCs. This receptor was obtained from a woman under 30 in good health and CMV-seropositive. The rearrangement uses TRBV4-1 and TRBJ2-1; 9 bases line up with TRBD2. The CDR3 bases are TGCGCCACTACAGCCCTAGCGGGGAAGAATGAGCAGTTCTTC. Translating gives CATTALAGKNEQFF.